These T cell receptor beta chains were read from a single sample in a study of shared clonotypes between healthy human individuals. Assay used: immunoSEQ multiplex PCR; TCRdb lists only in-frame clones, some missing. The table shows around 1,100,000 clones, with about 80% occurring only once. Sequences were obtained from memory CD4+ T cells from PBMCs. Receptor source: a man aged 18 to 29 in good health. Some clones in this sample may be carry-over from other donors' samples. Each CDR3 is given with its conserved first and last residue. A D gene is named only where the DNA matches it firmly. Part of the rows lack a size; the others show once, few, many or a class for expanded clones.

V gene,D gene,J gene,clone size,CDR3 DNA,CDR3 protein
TRBV27,TRBD1,TRBJ2-7,NA,TGTGCCAGCAGACAGCCGGGACAGGCAATATACGAGCAGTACTTC,CASRQPGQAIYEQYF
TRBV5-1,NA,TRBJ2-5,NA,TGCGCCAGCAGCTTGGGGTTGGCTGCGGGTCCAGAGACCCAGTACTTC,CASSLGLAAGPETQYF
TRBV28,TRBD1,TRBJ2-7,NA,TGTGCCAGCAGTTTACTTGACAGGGGCAGGTACGAGCAGTACTTC,CASSLLDRGRYEQYF
TRBV18,TRBD1,TRBJ1-5,NA,TGTGCCAGCTCACCCGGAGACAGGGGGCCTCAGCCCCAGCATTTT,CASSPGDRGPQPQHF
TRBV5-1,NA,TRBJ1-4,NA,TGCGCCAGCAGATCAACAGTCTATAATGAAAAACTGTTTTTT,CASRSTVYNEKLFF
TRBV10-2,NA,TRBJ2-3,NA,TGCGCCACCCAACAGCCCCTTAGCTCCACAGATACGCAGTATTTT,CATQQPLSSTDTQYF
TRBV4-1,NA,TRBJ2-4,NA,TGCGCCAGCAGCCACAGGGGGGAAGACATTCAGTACTTC,CASSHRGEDIQYF
TRBV5-4,NA,TRBJ2-7,NA,TGTGCCAGCAGCTCTGACAGCTACGAGCAGTACTTC,CASSSDSYEQYF
TRBV5-1,NA,TRBJ2-1,NA,TGCGCCAGCAGCTTGGACGCACATAATTACAATGAGCAGTTCTTC,CASSLDAHNYNEQFF
TRBV6-1,NA,TRBJ2-2,NA,TGTGCCAGCAGTGAATATTTTAGCGGGAACACCGGGGAGCTGTTTTTT,CASSEYFSGNTGELFF
TRBV9,TRBD2,TRBJ2-7,NA,TGTGCCAGCAGCCCGGGACTAGCCTCCACCGAGCAGTACTTC,CASSPGLASTEQYF
TRBV5-1,TRBD1,TRBJ2-3,NA,TGCGCCAGCAGCTTGGATCGGACAGGGGAGGCTGCAGATACGCAGTATTTT,CASSLDRTGEAADTQYF
TRBV25-1,TRBD1,TRBJ1-1,NA,TGTGCCAGCAGTGAGGGACAGGTTTATCGTACTGAAGCTTTCTTT,CASSEGQVYRTEAFF
TRBV5-1,NA,TRBJ2-3,NA,TGCGCCAGCAGCTCCGGGACTCCGGACACAGATACGCAGTATTTT,CASSSGTPDTDTQYF
TRBV27,NA,TRBJ2-7,once,TGTGCCAGCAGTTTTGATCAGCGGAGCTCCTACGAGCAGTACTTC,CASSFDQRSSYEQYF
TRBV2,TRBD2,TRBJ2-5,NA,TGTGCCAGCAGTGATGTCGGGCTAGCGGGAGACTTAGAGACCCAGTACTTC,CASSDVGLAGDLETQYF
TRBV11-2,NA,TRBJ1-5,once,TGTGCCAGCAGCTTAGTCTTGGGGGGGAATAACCAGCCCCAGCATTTT,CASSLVLGGNNQPQHF
TRBV2,NA,TRBJ2-7,NA,TGTGCCAGCAGTGAAGCGGGAACCTACGAGCAGTACTTC,CASSEAGTYEQYF
TRBV4-2,NA,TRBJ2-3,NA,TGTGCCAGCAGCCAAGATTGGGCGGGAAGCACAGATACGCAGTATTTT,CASSQDWAGSTDTQYF
TRBV21-1,NA,TRBJ2-7,many,TGTGCCAGCAGCAACCTCGGGCCAAACTACGAGCAGTACTTC,CASSNLGPNYEQYF
TRBV5-4,NA,TRBJ1-5,NA,TGTGCCAGCCGCCCGAGGGCCAATCAGCCCCAGCATTTT,CASRPRANQPQHF
TRBV5-4,NA,TRBJ1-1,NA,TGTGCCAGCAGCTTGGTTAAGGCGTTGAACACTGAAGCTTTCTTT,CASSLVKALNTEAFF
TRBV19,TRBD2,TRBJ2-1,NA,TGTGCCAGTAGTTACGGGACTAGCAATGAGCAGTTCTTC,CASSYGTSNEQFF
TRBV7-2,NA,TRBJ2-5,NA,TGTGCCAGCAGCCCCCGAAGACAAGAGACCCAGTACTTC,CASSPRRQETQYF
TRBV18,NA,TRBJ1-5,few,TGTGCCAGCTCACGGTCTCTCGGAGGTCGCAATCAGCCCCAGCATTTT,CASSRSLGGRNQPQHF
TRBV6-6,NA,TRBJ1-5,NA,TGTGCCAGCAGTTACGGGACTCGGGCCAATCAGCCCCAGCATTTT,CASSYGTRANQPQHF
TRBV5-4,NA,TRBJ2-1,NA,TGTGCCAGCAGCTTGGACGGGGGCCTCTACAATGAGCAGTTCTTC,CASSLDGGLYNEQFF
TRBV5-1,TRBD1,TRBJ2-1,NA,TGCGCCAGCAGCAAAGGGACAGGGTTCAGCAATGAGCAGTTCTTC,CASSKGTGFSNEQFF
TRBV5-1,TRBD2,TRBJ2-7,NA,TGCGCCAGCAGCTCGGGACTAGCGTACGAGCAGTACTTC,CASSSGLAYEQYF
TRBV5-1,TRBD2,TRBJ2-7,NA,TGCGCCAGCAGCTCCGAACCCTGGACTAGCGGGCTCTACGAGCAGTACTTC,CASSSEPWTSGLYEQYF
TRBV6-5,NA,TRBJ1-1,NA,TGTGCCAGCAGTTACATTCTCGGATCGGTGAACACTGAAGCTTTCTTT,CASSYILGSVNTEAFF
TRBV5-1,TRBD1,TRBJ2-5,NA,TGCGCCAGCAGCCCAGGACAGGGGTGGGAGACCCAGTACTTC,CASSPGQGWETQYF
TRBV29-1,TRBD2,TRBJ2-3,NA,TGCAGCGTTATCCGGGAGGCGACAGATACGCAGTATTTT,CSVIREATDTQYF
TRBV5-6,NA,TRBJ2-7,NA,TGTGCCAGCAAGTTCGGGCAGCTAAACTACGAGCAGTACTTC,CASKFGQLNYEQYF
TRBV5-1,NA,TRBJ1-1,NA,TGCGCCAGCAGCTTGGACAGAGGAACTGAAGCTTTCTTT,CASSLDRGTEAFF
TRBV2,TRBD1,TRBJ2-1,few,TGTGCCAGCAGTGCGGACAGGGCATTTGAGCAGTTCTTC,CASSADRAFEQFF
TRBV20-1,NA,TRBJ2-7,NA,TGCAGTGCCAGGCAGGGGTACGAGCAGTACTTC,CSARQGYEQYF
TRBV2,TRBD2,TRBJ2-5,NA,TGTGCCAGCAGTGGTGGACTAGCGGAAGAGACCCAGTACTTC,CASSGGLAEETQYF
TRBV30,NA,TRBJ1-3,NA,TGTGCCTGGAGTACGGGGAGAGTCTCTGGAAACACCATATATTTT,CAWSTGRVSGNTIYF
TRBV4-1,TRBD2,TRBJ2-5,NA,TGCGCCAGCAGCCAAGCGAGGGCCGGGACTAGCGGGTACCAAGAGACCCAGTACTTC,CASSQARAGTSGYQETQYF
TRBV5-1,TRBD2,TRBJ2-7,NA,TGCGCCAGCAACGCGCTAGCGGGAGGCTCCTACGAGCAGTACTTC,CASNALAGGSYEQYF
TRBV2,NA,TRBJ2-6,NA,TGTGCCAGCGACTCTGGGGCCAACGTCCTGACTTTC,CASDSGANVLTF
TRBV5-1,TRBD2,TRBJ2-3,NA,TGCGCCAGCAGCCCCGCACGACTAGCGGGAGATACGCAGTATTTT,CASSPARLAGDTQYF
TRBV27,NA,TRBJ1-1,NA,TGTGCCAGCAGTTTCGATTCCCCACGACTCCAAAGAACTGAAGCTTTCTTT,CASSFDSPRLQRTEAFF
TRBV4-1,TRBD1,TRBJ2-1,once,TGCGCCAGCAGCCAGGGACAGTTCAATGAGCAGTTCTTC,CASSQGQFNEQFF
TRBV5-4,NA,TRBJ2-3,NA,TGTGCCAGCAGCTCCATGGCCGAAGCGACAGATACGCAGTATTTT,CASSSMAEATDTQYF
TRBV6-8,NA,TRBJ2-1,NA,TGTGCCAGGGTAAGGCATGAGCAGTTCTTC,CARVRHEQFF
TRBV19,NA,TRBJ1-4,NA,TGTGCCAGCGGAACTTTCTTCACTGGGGAAAAACTGTTTTTT,CASGTFFTGEKLFF
TRBV6-5,NA,TRBJ2-7,once,TGTGCCAGCAGTTATGGGACGGGGAGCTCCTACGAGCAGTACTTC,CASSYGTGSSYEQYF
TRBV6-6,TRBD2,TRBJ2-1,NA,TGTGCCAGCAGTTACCACTCGACTAGCGGGTCTTCCGAGCAGTTCTTC,CASSYHSTSGSSEQFF
TRBV19,TRBD1,TRBJ2-1,NA,TGTGCCAGTAGTGATCGACAGGGGATGGGTTACAGGCAGCAGTTCTTC,CASSDRQGMGYRQQFF